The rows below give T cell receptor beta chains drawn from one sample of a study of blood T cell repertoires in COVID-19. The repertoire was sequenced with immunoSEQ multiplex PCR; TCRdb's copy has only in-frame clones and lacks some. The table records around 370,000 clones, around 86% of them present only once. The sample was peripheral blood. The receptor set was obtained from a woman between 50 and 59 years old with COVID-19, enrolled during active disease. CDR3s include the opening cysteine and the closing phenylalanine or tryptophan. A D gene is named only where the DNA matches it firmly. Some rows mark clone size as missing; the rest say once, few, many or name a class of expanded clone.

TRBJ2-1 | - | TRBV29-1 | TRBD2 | TGCAGCGTTGAGTGGCTAGCGGACCTCAATGAGCAGTTCTTC | CSVEWLADLNEQFF
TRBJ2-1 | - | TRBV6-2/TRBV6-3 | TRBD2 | TGTGCCAGCACCCCTAGCGGGAGGGCGTTCAATGAGCAGTTCTTC | CASTPSGRAFNEQFF
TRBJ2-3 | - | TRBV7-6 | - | TGTGCCAGCAGCCTACTAGGCACAGATACGCAGTATTTT | CASSLLGTDTQYF
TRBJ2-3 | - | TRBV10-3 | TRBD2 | TGTGCCATCAAACTAGCGGGAGGGCCGAGCACAGATACGCAGTATTTT | CAIKLAGGPSTDTQYF
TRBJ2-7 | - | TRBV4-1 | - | TGCGCCAGCAGCCAAGGGGGGGTATCCGGATCCTACGAGCAGTACTTC | CASSQGGVSGSYEQYF
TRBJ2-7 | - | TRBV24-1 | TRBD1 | TGTGCCACCAGTGATTCCAGGACAGGGGAGGGCTACGAGCAGTACTTC | CATSDSRTGEGYEQYF
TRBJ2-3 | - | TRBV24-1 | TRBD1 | TGTGCCACCAGTGACGACAGGGGTAGGACAGATACGCAGTATTTT | CATSDDRGRTDTQYF
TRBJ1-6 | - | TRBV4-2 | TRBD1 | TGTGCCAGCAGCCAGACCGCCGGACAGGGGTCGATATCACCCCTCCACTTT | CASSQTAGQGSISPLHF
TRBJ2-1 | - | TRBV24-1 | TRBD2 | TGTGCCACCAGTGACCCCCGAGGGGGGACTAGCGGGAGGGTTACCTCCTACAATGAGCAGTTCTTC | CATSDPRGGTSGRVTSYNEQFF
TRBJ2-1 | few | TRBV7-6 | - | TGTGCCAGCAGCTTAGCGGCCGCGGATCAGTTCTTC | CASSLAAADQFF
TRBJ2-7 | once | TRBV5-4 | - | TGTGCCAGCAGCTTCGGGGATGGCTCCTACGAGCAGTACTTC | CASSFGDGSYEQYF
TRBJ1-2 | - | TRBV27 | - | TGTGCCAGCAGTCGGGACACTGGATTCTATGGCTACACCTTC | CASSRDTGFYGYTF
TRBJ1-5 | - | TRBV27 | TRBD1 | TGTGCCAGCAGTTTATCCTGGGACAGGGGTCGCAATCAGCCCCAGCATTTT | CASSLSWDRGRNQPQHF
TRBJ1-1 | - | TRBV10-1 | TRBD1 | TGCGCCAGCAGTCTCGGACAGGGGGCTGAAGCTTTCTTT | CASSLGQGAEAFF
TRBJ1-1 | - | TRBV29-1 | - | TGCAGCGTTCGTCGGGGGGCGGTCACTGAAGCTTTCTTT | CSVRRGAVTEAFF
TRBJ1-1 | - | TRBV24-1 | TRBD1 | TGTGCCACCAGTGATTTGTGGGGGACAGGGGTTGGCACTGAAGCTTTCTTT | CATSDLWGTGVGTEAFF
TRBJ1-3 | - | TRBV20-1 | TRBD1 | TGCAGTGCTAGTAACAGGGGGAGAGGAAACACCATATATTTT | CSASNRGRGNTIYF
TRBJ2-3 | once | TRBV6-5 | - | TGTGCCAGCAGTTGGGGGGTCTCTAGCACAGATACGCAGTATTTT | CASSWGVSSTDTQYF
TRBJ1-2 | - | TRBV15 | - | TGTGCCACCAGCAGAGACAGGGCCTATGGCTACACCTTC | CATSRDRAYGYTF
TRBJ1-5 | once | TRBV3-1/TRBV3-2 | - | TGTGCCAGCAGCACGGACAGTTCATTCAATCAGCCCCAGCATTTT | CASSTDSSFNQPQHF
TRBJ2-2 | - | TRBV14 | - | TGTGCCAGCAGCCAACATGGGCAGGGCGTCACCGGGGAGCTGTTTTTT | CASSQHGQGVTGELFF
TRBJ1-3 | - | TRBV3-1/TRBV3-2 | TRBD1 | TGTGCCAGCAGCCAAGATCGGACAGGCCTCCGAAACACCATATATTTT | CASSQDRTGLRNTIYF
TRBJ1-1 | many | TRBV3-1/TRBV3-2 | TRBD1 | TGTGCCAGCAGCCGACAGGGGGGCCTGAAAGCTTTCTTT | CASSRQGGLKAFF
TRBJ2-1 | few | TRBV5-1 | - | TGCGCCAGCAGCTTGGCGCCGGAGTTCCATGAGCAGTTCTTC | CASSLAPEFHEQFF
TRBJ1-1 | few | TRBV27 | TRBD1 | TGTGCCAGCGAGACTTCAGGGGGCGGAATCACTGAAGCTTTCTTT | CASETSGGGITEAFF
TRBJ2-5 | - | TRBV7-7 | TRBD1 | TGTGCCAGCAGCCTGACCTCGACAGGGGGCCGGGAGACCCAGTACTTC | CASSLTSTGGRETQYF
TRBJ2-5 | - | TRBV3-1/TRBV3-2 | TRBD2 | TGTGCCAGCAGCCAGGGGGAGACTAGCGGGGCAGAGACCCAGTACTTC | CASSQGETSGAETQYF